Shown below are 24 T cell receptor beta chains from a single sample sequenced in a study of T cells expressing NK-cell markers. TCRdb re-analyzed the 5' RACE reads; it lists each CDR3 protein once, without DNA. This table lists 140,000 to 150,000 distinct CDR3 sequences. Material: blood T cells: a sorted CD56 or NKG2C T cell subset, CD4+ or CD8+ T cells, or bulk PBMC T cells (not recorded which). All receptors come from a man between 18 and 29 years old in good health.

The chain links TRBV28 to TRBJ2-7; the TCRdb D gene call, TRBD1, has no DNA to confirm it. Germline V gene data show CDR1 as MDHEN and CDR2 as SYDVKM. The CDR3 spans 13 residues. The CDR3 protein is CASCGGPLYEQYF.

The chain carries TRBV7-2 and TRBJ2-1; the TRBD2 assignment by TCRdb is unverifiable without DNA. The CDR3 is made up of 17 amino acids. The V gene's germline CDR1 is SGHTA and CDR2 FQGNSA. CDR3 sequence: CASSLGVLAGKGNEQFF.

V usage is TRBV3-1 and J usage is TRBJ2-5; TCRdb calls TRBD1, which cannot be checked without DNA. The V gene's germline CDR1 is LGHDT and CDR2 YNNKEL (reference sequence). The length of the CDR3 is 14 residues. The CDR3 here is CASEPGQGEETQYF.

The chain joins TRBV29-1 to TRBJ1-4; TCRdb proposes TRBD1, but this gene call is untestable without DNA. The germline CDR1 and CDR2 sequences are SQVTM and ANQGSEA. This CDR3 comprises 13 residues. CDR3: CSVSQGANEKLFF.

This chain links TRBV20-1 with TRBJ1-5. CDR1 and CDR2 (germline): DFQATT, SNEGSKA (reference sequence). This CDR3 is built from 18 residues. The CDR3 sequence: CSARDAGGGLLGNQPQHF.

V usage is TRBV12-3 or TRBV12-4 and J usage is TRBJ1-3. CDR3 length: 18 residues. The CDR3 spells CASSLGLGTALSGNTIYF.

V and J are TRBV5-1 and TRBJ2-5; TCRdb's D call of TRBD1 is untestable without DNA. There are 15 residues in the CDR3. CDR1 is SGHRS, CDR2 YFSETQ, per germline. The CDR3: CASSSRQGAGETQYF.

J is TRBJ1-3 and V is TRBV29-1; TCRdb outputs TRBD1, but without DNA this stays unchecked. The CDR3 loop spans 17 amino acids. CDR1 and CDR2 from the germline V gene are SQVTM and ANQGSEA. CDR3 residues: CSVEARSDGGWGNTIYF.

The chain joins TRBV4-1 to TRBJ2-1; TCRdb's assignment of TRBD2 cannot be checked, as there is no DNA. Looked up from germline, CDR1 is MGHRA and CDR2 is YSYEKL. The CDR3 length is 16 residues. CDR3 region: CASSLLADSSYNEQFF.

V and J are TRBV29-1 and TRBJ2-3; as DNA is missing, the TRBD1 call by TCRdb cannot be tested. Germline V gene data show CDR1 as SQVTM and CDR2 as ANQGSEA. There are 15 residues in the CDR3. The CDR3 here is CSTAGGRDGTDTQYF.

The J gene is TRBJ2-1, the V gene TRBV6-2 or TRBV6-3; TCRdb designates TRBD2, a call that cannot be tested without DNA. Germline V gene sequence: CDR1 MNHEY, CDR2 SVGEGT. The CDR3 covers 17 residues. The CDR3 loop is CASSYSWGRACCNEQFF.

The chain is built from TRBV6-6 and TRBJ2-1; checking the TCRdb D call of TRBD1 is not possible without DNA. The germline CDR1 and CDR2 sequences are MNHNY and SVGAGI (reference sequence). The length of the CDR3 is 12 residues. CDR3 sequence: CASYAPYNEQFF.

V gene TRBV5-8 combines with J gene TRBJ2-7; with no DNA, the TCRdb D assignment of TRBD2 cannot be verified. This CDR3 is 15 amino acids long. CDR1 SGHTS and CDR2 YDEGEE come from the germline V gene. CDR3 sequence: CASNTAGLAVYEQYF.

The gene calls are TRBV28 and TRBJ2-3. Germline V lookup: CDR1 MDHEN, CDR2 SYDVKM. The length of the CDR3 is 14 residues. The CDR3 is CASSFGQPSDTQYF.

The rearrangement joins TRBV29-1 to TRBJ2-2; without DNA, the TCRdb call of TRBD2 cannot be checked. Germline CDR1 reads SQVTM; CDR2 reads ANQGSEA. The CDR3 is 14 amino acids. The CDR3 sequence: CSVSGLPNTGELFF.

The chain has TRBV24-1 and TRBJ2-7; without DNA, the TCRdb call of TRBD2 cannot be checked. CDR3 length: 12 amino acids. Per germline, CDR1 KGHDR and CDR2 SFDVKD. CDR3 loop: CATSRAGVEQYF.

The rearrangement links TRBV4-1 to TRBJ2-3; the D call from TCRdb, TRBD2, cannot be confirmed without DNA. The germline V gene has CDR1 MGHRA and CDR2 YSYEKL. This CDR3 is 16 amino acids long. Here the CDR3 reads CASSQGLAGGPDTQYF.

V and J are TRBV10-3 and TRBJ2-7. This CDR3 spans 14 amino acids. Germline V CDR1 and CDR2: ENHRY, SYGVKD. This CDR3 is CAISEGEFPYEQYF.

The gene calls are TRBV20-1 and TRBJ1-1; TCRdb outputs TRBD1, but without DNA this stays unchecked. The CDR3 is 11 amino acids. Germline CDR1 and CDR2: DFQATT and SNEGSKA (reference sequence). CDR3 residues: CSARVGGEAFF.

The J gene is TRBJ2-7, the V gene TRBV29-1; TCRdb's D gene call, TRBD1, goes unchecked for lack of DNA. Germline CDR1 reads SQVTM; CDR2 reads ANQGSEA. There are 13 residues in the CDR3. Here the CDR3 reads CSVGAGGGYEQYF.

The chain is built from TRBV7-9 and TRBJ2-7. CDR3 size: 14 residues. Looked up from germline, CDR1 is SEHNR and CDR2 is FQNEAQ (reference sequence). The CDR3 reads CASSPADGSYEQYF.

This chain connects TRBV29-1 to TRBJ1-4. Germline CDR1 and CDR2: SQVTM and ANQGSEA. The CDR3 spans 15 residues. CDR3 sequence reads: CSVEIQAATNEKLFF.

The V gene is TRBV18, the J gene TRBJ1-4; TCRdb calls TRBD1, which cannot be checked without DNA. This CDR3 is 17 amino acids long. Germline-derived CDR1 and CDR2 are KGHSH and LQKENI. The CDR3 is CASSTEGGGYSNEKLFF.

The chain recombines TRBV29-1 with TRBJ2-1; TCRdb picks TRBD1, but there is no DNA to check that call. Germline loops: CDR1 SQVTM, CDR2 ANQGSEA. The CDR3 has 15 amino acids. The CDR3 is CSVEGRDRAYNEQFF.